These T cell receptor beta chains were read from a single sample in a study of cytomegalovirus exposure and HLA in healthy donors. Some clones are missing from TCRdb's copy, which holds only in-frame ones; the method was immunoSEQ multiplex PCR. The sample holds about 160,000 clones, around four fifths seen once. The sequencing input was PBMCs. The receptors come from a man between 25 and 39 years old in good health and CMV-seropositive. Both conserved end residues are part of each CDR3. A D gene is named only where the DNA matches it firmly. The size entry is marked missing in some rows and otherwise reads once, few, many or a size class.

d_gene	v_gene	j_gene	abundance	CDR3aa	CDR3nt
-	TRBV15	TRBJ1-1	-	CATSSGRLVLNTEAFF	TGTGCCACCAGCAGTGGCAGACTTGTCTTGAACACTGAAGCTTTCTTT
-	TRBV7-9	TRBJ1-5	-	CASSLGQGNQPQHF	TGTGCCAGCAGCTTAGGTCAGGGGAATCAGCCCCAGCATTTT
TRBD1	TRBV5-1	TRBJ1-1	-	CASSPGQGGTEAFF	TGCGCCAGCAGCCCCGGACAGGGAGGGACTGAAGCTTTCTTT
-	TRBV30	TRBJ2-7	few	CAWSVRRDEQYF	TGTGCCTGGAGTGTAAGGAGGGACGAGCAGTACTTC
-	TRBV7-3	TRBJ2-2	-	CASSQARGGTGELFF	TGTGCCAGCAGCCAAGCAAGAGGGGGCACCGGGGAGCTGTTTTTT
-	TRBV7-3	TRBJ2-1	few	CASSLTPQAHNEQFF	TGTGCCAGCAGCTTAACGCCCCAGGCTCACAATGAGCAGTTCTTC
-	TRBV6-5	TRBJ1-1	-	CASSSGAEAFF	TGTGCCAGCAGTTCCGGTGCTGAAGCTTTCTTT
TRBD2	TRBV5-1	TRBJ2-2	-	CASSFILATGELFF	TGCGCCAGCAGCTTCATACTAGCGACCGGGGAGCTGTTTTTT
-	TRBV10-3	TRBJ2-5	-	CAISETGQETQYF	TGTGCCATCAGTGAGACAGGGCAAGAGACCCAGTACTTC
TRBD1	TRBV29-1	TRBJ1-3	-	CSAVGQGTGNTIYF	TGCAGCGCTGTGGGACAGGGGACTGGAAACACCATATATTTT
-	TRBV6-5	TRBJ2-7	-	CASSYSMGLYSYEQYF	TGTGCCAGCAGTTACTCGATGGGACTTTACTCCTACGAGCAGTACTTC
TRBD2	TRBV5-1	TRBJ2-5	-	CASSLKVRGEETQYF	TGCGCCAGCAGCTTGAAAGTGCGGGGGGAAGAGACCCAGTACTTC
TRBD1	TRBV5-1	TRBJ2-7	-	CASSVTTGASYEQYF	TGCGCCAGCAGCGTCACGACAGGGGCTTCCTACGAGCAGTACTTC
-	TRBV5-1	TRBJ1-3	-	CASSASGAGNTIYF	TGCGCCAGCAGCGCTTCAGGGGCTGGAAACACCATATATTTT
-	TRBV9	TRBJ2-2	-	CASSYGGGNTGELFF	TGTGCCAGCAGCTACGGCGGCGGGAACACCGGGGAGCTGTTTTTT
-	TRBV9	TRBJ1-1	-	CASSRRGLNTEAFF	TGTGCCAGCAGCCGTAGAGGATTGAACACTGAAGCTTTCTTT
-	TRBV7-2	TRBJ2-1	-	CASSFGGALYNEQFF	TGTGCCAGCAGCTTTGGGGGGGCTCTCTACAATGAGCAGTTCTTC
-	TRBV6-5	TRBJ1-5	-	CASSYEGGRQPQHF	TGTGCCAGCAGTTACGAGGGAGGGCGTCAGCCCCAGCATTTT
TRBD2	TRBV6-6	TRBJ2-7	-	CASSPTSGGYEQYF	TGTGCCAGCAGTCCCACTAGCGGGGGTTACGAGCAGTACTTC
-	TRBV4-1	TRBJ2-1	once	CASSQGGFDNEQFF	TGCGCCAGCAGCCAAGGGGGCTTCGACAATGAGCAGTTCTTC
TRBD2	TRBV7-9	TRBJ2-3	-	CASRSPGLALDTQYF	TGTGCCAGCAGGTCCCCGGGACTAGCGTTAGATACGCAGTATTTT
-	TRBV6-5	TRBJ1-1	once	CASRDRQDVNTEAFF	TGTGCCAGCAGGGATAGACAGGACGTGAACACTGAAGCTTTCTTT
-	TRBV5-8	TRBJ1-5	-	CASTNRGDPNQPQHF	TGTGCCAGCACCAACCGGGGGGACCCCAATCAGCCCCAGCATTTT
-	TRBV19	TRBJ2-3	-	CASSVTDTQYF	TGTGCCAGTTCCGTTACAGATACGCAGTATTTT
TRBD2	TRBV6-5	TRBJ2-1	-	CASSVLAGVYNEQFF	TGTGCCAGCAGTGTTCTAGCGGGGGTCTACAATGAGCAGTTCTTC
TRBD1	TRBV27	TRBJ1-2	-	CASSLIQALGTGGRGYTF	TGTGCCAGCAGTCTCATCCAGGCTCTGGGGACAGGGGGCCGTGGCTACACCTTC
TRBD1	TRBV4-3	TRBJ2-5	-	CASSQDHTGGVETQYF	TGCGCCAGCAGCCAAGATCACACAGGGGGCGTAGAGACCCAGTACTTC